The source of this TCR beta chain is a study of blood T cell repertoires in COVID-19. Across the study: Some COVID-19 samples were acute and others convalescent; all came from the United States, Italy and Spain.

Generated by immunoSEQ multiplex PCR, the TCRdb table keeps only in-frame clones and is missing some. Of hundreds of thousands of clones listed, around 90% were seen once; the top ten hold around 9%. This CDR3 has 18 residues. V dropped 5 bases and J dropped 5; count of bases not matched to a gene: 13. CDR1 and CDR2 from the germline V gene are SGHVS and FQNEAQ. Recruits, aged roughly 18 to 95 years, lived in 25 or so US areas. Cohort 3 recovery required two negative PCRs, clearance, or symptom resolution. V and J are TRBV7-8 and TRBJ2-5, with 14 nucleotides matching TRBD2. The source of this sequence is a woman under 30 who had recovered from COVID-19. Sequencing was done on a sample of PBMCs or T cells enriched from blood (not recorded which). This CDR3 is CASSRGLAGVGRTETQYF. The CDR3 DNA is TGTGCCAGCAGCAGGGGACTAGCGGGAGTTGGTAGAACGGAGACCCAGTACTTC.